This T cell receptor beta chain was obtained from a study of T cell responses to AZD1222 COVID-19 vaccine. In germline, CDR1 is SGHKS, CDR2 YYEKEE (reference sequence). This CDR3 has 15 amino acids. Between the trimmed V and J ends, which lost 0 bases and 1 base, there was a span of 8 bases. Of note for this clone: The target antigen is unknown.

Overall study results and limits: Spike as a whole was targeted by vaccine-associated CD4 TCRs, dominant at 160-218 and 743-854.

Here immunoSEQ multiplex PCR was the method, and the copy in TCRdb shows in-frame clones only, minus some. The sample has 80,000 or so clones; about 85% are singletons. The V gene is TRBV5-5, the J gene TRBJ1-5; D remains unclear. The TCR originated in an adult in good health. The sample consisted of peripheral blood, taken on day 0 of AZD1222 vaccination. The CDR3 loop is CASSLGPASNQPQHF. The CDR3 region has the DNA TGTGCCAGCAGCTTGGGGCCAGCCAGCAATCAGCCCCAGCATTTT.